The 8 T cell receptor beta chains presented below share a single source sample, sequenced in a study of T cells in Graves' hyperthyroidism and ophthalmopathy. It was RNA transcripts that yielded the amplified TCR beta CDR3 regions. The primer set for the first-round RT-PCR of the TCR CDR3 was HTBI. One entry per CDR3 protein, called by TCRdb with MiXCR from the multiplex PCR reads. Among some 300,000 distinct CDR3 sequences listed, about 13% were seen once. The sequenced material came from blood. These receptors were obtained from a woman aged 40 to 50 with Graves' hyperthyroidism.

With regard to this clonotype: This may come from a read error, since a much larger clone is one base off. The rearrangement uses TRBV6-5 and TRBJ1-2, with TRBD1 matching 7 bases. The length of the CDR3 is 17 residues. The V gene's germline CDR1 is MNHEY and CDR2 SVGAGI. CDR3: CASSSGQYAQANHGYTF. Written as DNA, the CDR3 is TGTGCCAGCAGTTCGGGACAGTACGCCCAAGCTAACCATGGCTACACCTTC.

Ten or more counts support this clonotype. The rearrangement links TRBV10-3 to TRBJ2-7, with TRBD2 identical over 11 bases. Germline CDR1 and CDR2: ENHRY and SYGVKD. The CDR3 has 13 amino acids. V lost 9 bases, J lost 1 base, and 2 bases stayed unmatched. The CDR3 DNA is TGTGCCATTCTAGCGGGAGGATCCTACGAGCAGTACTTC. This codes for CAILAGGSYEQYF.

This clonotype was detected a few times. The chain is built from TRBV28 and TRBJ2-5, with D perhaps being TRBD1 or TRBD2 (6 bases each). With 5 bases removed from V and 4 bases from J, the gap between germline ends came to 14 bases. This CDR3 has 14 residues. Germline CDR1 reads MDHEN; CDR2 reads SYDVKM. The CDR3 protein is CASSDGTGAETQYF. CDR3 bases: TGTGCCAGCAGTGACGGGACGGGGGCAGAGACCCAGTACTTC.

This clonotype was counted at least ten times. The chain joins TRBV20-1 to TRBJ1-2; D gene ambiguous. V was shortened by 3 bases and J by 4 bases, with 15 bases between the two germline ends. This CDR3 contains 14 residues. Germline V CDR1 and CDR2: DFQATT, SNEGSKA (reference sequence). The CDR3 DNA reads TGCAGTGCTAGCTTGCAGTCTAGGAGCTATGGCTACACCTTC. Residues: CSASLQSRSYGYTF.

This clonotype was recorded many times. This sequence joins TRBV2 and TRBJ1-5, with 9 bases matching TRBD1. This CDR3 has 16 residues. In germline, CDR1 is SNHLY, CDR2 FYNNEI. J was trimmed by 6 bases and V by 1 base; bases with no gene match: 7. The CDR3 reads CASSEEGTGLGQPQHF. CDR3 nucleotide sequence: TGTGCCAGCAGTGAAGAAGGGACAGGGCTTGGTCAGCCCCAGCATTTT.

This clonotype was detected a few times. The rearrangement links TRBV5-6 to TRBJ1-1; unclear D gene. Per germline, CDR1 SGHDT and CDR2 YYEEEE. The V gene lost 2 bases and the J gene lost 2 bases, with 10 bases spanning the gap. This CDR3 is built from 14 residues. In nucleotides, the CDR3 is TGTGCCAGCAGCTTCGGGGATTTCAACACTGAAGCTTTCTTT. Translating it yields CASSFGDFNTEAFF. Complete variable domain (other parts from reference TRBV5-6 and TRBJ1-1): DAGVTQSPTHLIKTRGQQVTLRCSPKSGHDTVSWYQQALGQGPQFIFQYYEEEERQRGNFPDRFSGHQFPNYSSELNVNALLLGDSALYLCASSFGDFNTEAFFGQGTRLTVV.

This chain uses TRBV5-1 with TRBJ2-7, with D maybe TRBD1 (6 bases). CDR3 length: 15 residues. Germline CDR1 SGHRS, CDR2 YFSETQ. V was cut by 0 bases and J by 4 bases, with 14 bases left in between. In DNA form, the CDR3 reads TGCGCCAGCAGCTTGGCCCAGGGGTCGTATTACGAGCAGTACTTC. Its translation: CASSLAQGSYYEQYF.

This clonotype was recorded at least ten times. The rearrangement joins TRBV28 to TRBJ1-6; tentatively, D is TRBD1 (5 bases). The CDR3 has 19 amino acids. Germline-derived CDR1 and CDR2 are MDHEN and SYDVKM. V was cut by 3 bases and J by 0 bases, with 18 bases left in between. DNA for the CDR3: TGTGCCAGCAGTTTTATCACAGACAGATTGAGCTCCTATAATTCACCCCTCCACTTT. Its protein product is CASSFITDRLSSYNSPLHF.